Listed below are T cell receptor beta chains from one sample, sequenced in a study of CD8 T cells in Susac syndrome. TCRdb used MiXCR to reprocess the immunoSEQ multiplex PCR reads, holding one entry per CDR3 protein. The data hold approximately 200,000 distinct CDR3 sequences, with around 95% observed a single time. Sample: CD4+ T cells from PBMCs. The receptors here all came from a human donor with multiple sclerosis. The CDR3 runs from the conserved cysteine through the conserved F or W. D genes are given only for firm matches. Clone size appears in some rows only: once, few, many, or a class for an expanded clone.

.,TRBV29-1,TRBJ2-3,.,CSVSESTDTQYF,TGCAGCGTGTCGGAAAGCACAGATACGCAGTATTTT
.,TRBV9,TRBJ2-1,TRBD1,CASSVQGARGEQFF,TGTGCCAGCTCCGTACAGGGGGCGCGGGGTGAGCAGTTCTTC
.,TRBV4-3,TRBJ1-1,.,CASSPDRLNTEAFF,TGCGCCAGCAGCCCGGACAGACTGAACACTGAAGCTTTCTTT
.,TRBV4-3,TRBJ1-6,.,CASSQGAPGSLHF,TGCGCCAGCAGCCAAGGGGCTCCGGGGTCCCTCCACTTT
.,TRBV3-1,TRBJ2-7,.,CASSPLGGVYEQYF,TGTGCCAGCAGTCCATTAGGGGGAGTTTACGAGCAGTACTTC
.,TRBV5-1,TRBJ2-1,.,CASSLVGNSYNEQFF,TGCGCCAGCAGCTTGGTAGGGAACTCCTACAATGAGCAGTTCTTC
.,TRBV20-1,TRBJ1-4,.,CSPLGGPSNEKLFF,TGCAGTCCCTTAGGCGGACCGAGTAATGAAAAACTGTTTTTT
.,TRBV13,TRBJ2-5,TRBD2,CASSPGLAGPGEETQYF,TGTGCCAGCAGCCCGGGACTAGCGGGGCCGGGCGAAGAGACCCAGTACTTC
.,TRBV7-9,TRBJ1-6,.,CASSGTHLSPLHF,TGTGCCAGTTCCGGGACACACTTATCACCCCTCCACTTT
.,TRBV29-1,TRBJ2-3,.,CSAKGGAGRTDTQYF,TGCAGCGCCAAAGGGGGGGCGGGCCGCACAGATACGCAGTATTTT
.,TRBV20-1,TRBJ1-2,.,CSARVPSAYGYTF,TGCAGTGCTAGAGTCCCCTCCGCCTATGGCTACACCTTC
.,TRBV12-3/TRBV12-4,TRBJ1-5,TRBD1,CASSLNRGNQPQHF,TGTGCCAGCAGTTTGAACAGGGGAAATCAGCCCCAGCATTTT
.,TRBV5-1,TRBJ2-3,TRBD1,CASRQGAREDTQYF,TGCGCCAGCAGGCAGGGGGCGCGGGAAGATACGCAGTATTTT
.,TRBV12-3/TRBV12-4,TRBJ2-1,TRBD2,CASSLAGGPAVTDEQFF,TGTGCCAGCAGTCTAGCGGGGGGACCGGCCGTTACGGATGAGCAGTTCTTC
.,TRBV5-1,TRBJ2-4,TRBD1,CASSGDRGNIQYF,TGCGCCAGCAGCGGTGACAGGGGAAACATTCAGTACTTC
once,TRBV3-1,TRBJ2-5,.,CASSLEILAVKTQYF,TGTGCCAGCAGCCTAGAGATACTAGCTGTAAAGACCCAGTACTTC
.,TRBV5-4,TRBJ2-1,TRBD2,CASSLGGGTDNEQFF,TGTGCCAGCAGCTTGGGCGGGGGGACTGACAATGAGCAGTTCTTC
.,TRBV9,TRBJ2-2,.,CASSVVLAGELFF,TGTGCCAGCAGCGTAGTTTTAGCCGGGGAGCTGTTTTTT
.,TRBV27,TRBJ2-7,.,CASSLSPFSSYEQYF,TGTGCCAGCAGTTTATCGCCATTTAGCTCCTACGAGCAGTACTTC
.,TRBV2,TRBJ2-5,TRBD1,CASSALTGVPTQYF,TGTGCCAGCAGCGCCTTGACAGGGGTGCCGACCCAGTACTTC
few,TRBV6-5,TRBJ1-5,.,CASSYSGSNQPQHF,TGTGCCAGCAGTTACTCGGGAAGCAATCAGCCCCAGCATTTT
.,TRBV5-6,TRBJ2-7,.,CASNFDDTYEQYF,TGTGCCAGCAACTTCGACGATACCTACGAGCAGTACTTC
.,TRBV19,TRBJ2-7,.,CASSVPGGAGYEQYF,TGTGCCAGTAGTGTGCCAGGGGGAGCGGGCTACGAGCAGTACTTC
.,TRBV18,TRBJ1-6,.,CASSPLGPTETYSPLHF,TGTGCCAGCTCACCACTGGGACCGACGGAAACGTATTCACCCCTCCACTTT
.,TRBV20-1,TRBJ2-7,.,CSAGGQGYEQYF,TGCAGTGCGGGGGGGCAGGGCTACGAGCAGTACTTC
.,TRBV25-1,TRBJ2-2,.,CASGGAGELFF,TGTGCCAGCGGCGGGGCCGGGGAGCTGTTTTTT
.,TRBV5-4,TRBJ1-2,.,CASSHRTENYGYTF,TGTGCCAGCAGCCACCGGACGGAGAACTATGGCTACACCTTC